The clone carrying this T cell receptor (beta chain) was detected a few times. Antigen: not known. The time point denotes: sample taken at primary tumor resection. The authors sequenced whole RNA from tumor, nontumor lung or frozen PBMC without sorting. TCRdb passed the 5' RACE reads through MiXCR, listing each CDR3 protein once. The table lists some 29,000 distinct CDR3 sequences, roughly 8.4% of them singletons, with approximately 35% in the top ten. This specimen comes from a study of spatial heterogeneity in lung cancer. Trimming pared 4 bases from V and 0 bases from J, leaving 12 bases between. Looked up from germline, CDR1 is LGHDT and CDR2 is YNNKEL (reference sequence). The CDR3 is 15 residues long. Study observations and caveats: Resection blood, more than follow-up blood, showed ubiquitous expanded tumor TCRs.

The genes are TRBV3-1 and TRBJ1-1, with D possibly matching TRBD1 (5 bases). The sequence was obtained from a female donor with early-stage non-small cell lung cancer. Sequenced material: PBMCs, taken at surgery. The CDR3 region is CASSPRDRLNTEAFF. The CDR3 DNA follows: TGTGCCAGCAGCCCTAGGGACCGACTGAACACTGAAGCTTTCTTT.